This T cell receptor (beta chain) stems from a study of T cells expressing NK-cell markers. Whole-study context: Eight donors were sequenced, seven testing HCMV-seropositive and one testing seronegative.

Notes on the study in general: Among CD8+ T cells from 5 to 7 donors, dominant NKG2C+ clonotypes accounted for roughly 1.0-7.0%. Expanded NKG2C+ T cell clones had unclear HCMV specificity.

For TCR beta, cDNA was produced by 5'RACE template switching with UMIs. TCRdb re-called the 5' RACE reads; one entry per CDR3 protein, DNA not given. The specimen's table records 400,000 to 500,000 distinct CDR3 sequences. Concerning this clonotype itself: Its antigen is unidentified.

The CDR3 totals 13 residues. Germline values: CDR1 MNHEY, CDR2 SVGEGT. The TCR originated in a woman aged 18 to 69 in good health. The gene calls are TRBV6-2 or TRBV6-3 and TRBJ2-4; TCRdb's assignment of TRBD1 cannot be checked, as there is no DNA. What was sequenced was blood T cells: a sorted CD56 or NKG2C T cell subset, CD4+ or CD8+ T cells, or bulk PBMC T cells (not recorded which). CDR3 region: CASTTGIRNIQYF.